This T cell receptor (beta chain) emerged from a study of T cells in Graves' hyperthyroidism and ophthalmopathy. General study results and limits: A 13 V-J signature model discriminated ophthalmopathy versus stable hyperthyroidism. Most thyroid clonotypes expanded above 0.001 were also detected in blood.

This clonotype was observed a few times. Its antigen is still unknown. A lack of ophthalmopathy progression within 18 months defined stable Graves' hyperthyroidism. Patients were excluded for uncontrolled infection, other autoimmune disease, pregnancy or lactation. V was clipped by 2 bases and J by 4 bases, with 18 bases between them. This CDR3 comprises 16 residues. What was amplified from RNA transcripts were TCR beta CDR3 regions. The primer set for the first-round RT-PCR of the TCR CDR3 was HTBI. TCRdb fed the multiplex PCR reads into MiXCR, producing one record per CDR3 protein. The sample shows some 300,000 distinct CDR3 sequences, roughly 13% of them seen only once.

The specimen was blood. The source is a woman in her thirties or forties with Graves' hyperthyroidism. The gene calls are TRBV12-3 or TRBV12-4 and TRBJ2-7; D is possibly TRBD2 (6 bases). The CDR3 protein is CASSLNRERAIYEQYF. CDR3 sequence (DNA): TGTGCCAGCAGTTTAAACCGTGAGCGGGCAATTTACGAGCAGTACTTC.